The 5 T cell receptor beta chains below come from one sample, sequenced in a study of PD-L1 blockade in urothelial cancer (TCRdb year 2017). This specimen's time point label, per the study, means: pretreatment peripheral blood. The library was prepared using the immunoSEQ multiplex PCR assay. TCRdb took over this immuneACCESS table, retaining in-frame rearrangements with V and J assigned. Such tables are incomplete; in checked studies, under half of the missing clones stem from an unresolved V gene, and the remainder is unexplained. The sample includes 45,000 or so clones, with roughly 90% observed a single time. The top ten hold 25% of the sample. This specimen consisted of PBMCs, obtained around atezolizumab (anti-PD-L1) treatment. The receptors originated from a donor aged 40 or over with urothelial cancer.

This clone appeared a single time. V usage is TRBV5-1 and J usage is TRBJ2-1, with D maybe TRBD2 (5 bases). V lost 5 bases and J 7 bases, leaving 16 bases between the germline ends. This CDR3 comprises 14 residues. Germline CDR1 reads SGHRS; CDR2 reads YFSETQ. The CDR3 sequence: CASSPTSPGNEQFF. The CDR3 DNA is TGCGCCAGCAGTCCGACTTCACCGGGGAATGAGCAGTTCTTC.

The chain recombines TRBV6-6 with TRBJ1-2, with TRBD1 identical over 7 bases. CDR1 and CDR2 (germline): MNHNY, SVGAGI (reference sequence). The V segment lost 6 bases and the J segment 8 bases; nucleotides outside the gene matches: 12. There are 14 residues in the CDR3. The DNA of the CDR3 is TGTGCCAGCAGGTCGACAGGGAAGCCTTTGGGCTACACCTTC. Its protein is CASRSTGKPLGYTF.

V usage is TRBV28 and J usage is TRBJ2-7; perhaps TRBD2 as D (6 bases). There are 13 residues in the CDR3. The germline gives CDR1 MDHEN, CDR2 SYDVKM. V lost 7 bases and J 0 bases, leaving 10 bases between the germline ends. The chain's CDR3 is CASTPGGSYEQYF. CDR3 DNA: TGTGCCAGCACCCCCGGGGGCTCCTACGAGCAGTACTTC.

The rearrangement joins TRBV4-3 to TRBJ1-1; TRBD1 might be the D (5 bases). The V end lost 0 bases, the J end lost 1 base, and 12 bases lay between the germline ends. The CDR3 runs to 16 residues. Per the germline V gene, CDR1 is LGHNA and CDR2 is YSLEER. The CDR3 DNA reads TGCGCCAGCAGCCAAGATCATGGCAGGGCGAACACTGAAGCTTTCTTT. Translating it yields CASSQDHGRANTEAFF.

The V gene is TRBV6-1, the J gene TRBJ2-7; 11 bases fit TRBD2. V trimming: 6 bases; J trimming: 5 bases; junction bases outside the gene matches: 6. Germline V gives CDR1 MNHNS, CDR2 SASEGT. This CDR3 contains 14 residues. This CDR3 reads CASRNSGRGNEQYF. For the CDR3, the DNA is TGTGCCAGCAGGAATAGCGGGAGGGGGAACGAGCAGTACTTC.